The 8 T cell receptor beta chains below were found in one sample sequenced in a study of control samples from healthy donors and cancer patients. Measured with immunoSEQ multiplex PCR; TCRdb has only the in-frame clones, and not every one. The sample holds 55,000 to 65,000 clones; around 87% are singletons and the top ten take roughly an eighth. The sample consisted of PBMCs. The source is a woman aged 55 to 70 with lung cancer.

The CDR3 loop is CASSPWDLAGELFF. CDR3 DNA sequence: TGCGCCAGCAGCCCATGGGACCTCGCCGGGGAGCTGTTTTTT. V usage is TRBV5-1 and J usage is TRBJ2-2; either TRBD1 or TRBD2 may fit D (5 bases each). Trimming took off 4 bases at V and 6 bases at J, with 13 bases between the two ends. CDR3 length: 14 amino acids. From germline, CDR1 is SGHRS and CDR2 YFSETQ.

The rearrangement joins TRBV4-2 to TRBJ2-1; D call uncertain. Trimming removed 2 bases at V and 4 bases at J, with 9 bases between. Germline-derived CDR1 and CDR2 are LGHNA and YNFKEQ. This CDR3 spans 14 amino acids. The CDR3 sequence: CASSQRTEYNEQFF. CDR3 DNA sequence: TGTGCCAGCAGCCAAAGGACGGAATACAATGAGCAGTTCTTC.

CDR3 in DNA: TGCAGCGTTGCCGGGGTTGAAGGCAATCAGCCCCAGCATTTT. Translating it yields CSVAGVEGNQPQHF. The chain links TRBV29-1 to TRBJ1-5; D gene unclear. This CDR3 comprises 14 residues. Germline V CDR1 and CDR2: SQVTM, ANQGSEA. Deletions cut 4 bases from V and 2 bases from J, with 12 bases between.

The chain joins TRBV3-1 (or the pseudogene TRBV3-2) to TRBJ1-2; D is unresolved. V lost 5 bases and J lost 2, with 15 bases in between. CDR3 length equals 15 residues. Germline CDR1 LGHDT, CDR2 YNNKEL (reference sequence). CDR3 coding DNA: TGTGCCAGCAGCGACTGGCTGGAGACGAACTATGGCTACACCTTC. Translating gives CASSDWLETNYGYTF.

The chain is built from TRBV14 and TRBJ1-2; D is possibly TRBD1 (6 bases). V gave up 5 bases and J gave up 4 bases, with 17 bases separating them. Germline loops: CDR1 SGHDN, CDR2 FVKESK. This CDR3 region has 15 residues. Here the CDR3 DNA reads TGTGCCAGCAGCGCACAACTCACAGGGAGCTATGGCTACACCTTC. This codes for CASSAQLTGSYGYTF.

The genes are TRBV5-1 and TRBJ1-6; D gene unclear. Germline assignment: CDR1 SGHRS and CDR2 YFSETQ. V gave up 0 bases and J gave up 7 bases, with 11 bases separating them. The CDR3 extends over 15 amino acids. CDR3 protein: CASSLDGPLNSPLHF. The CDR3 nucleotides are TGCGCCAGCAGCTTGGATGGTCCGCTGAATTCACCCCTCCACTTT.

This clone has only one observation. CDR3 in DNA: TGCGCCAGCAGGGAGACAGGGGAAGGCTACACCTTC. Residues: CASRETGEGYTF. The V call is TRBV23-1, the J call TRBJ1-2; 8 bases agree with TRBD1. TRBV23-1 is labeled an ORF, and its function is uncertain. V was pared by 6 bases and J by 8 bases, with 5 bases of the junction left unmatched. This CDR3 has 12 residues.

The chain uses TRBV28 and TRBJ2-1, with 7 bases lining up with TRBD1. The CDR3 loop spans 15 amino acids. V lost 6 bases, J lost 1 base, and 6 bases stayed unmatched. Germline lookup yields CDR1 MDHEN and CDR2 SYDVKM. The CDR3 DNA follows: TGTGCCAGCAGCTACGGACAGGTTTCCTACAATGAGCAGTTCTTC. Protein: CASSYGQVSYNEQFF.